This TCR beta chain was sequenced in a study of T-cell reconstitution after alpha-beta-depleted transplantation in children. Findings of the study overall: Hyperexpanded clones declined; after one year, newly produced T cells mostly supplied diversity.

V was cut by 0 bases and J by 4 bases, with 6 bases left in between. The germline gives CDR1 LNHNV, CDR2 YYDKDF (reference sequence). The CDR3 has 13 residues. This clonotype was seen a few times. Its antigen remains unidentified. The library targeted TCRbeta and was prepared with unique molecular identifiers. TCRdb reprocessed the PCR reads with MiXCR, giving one entry per CDR3 protein. The repertoire has 450,000 to 550,000 distinct CDR3 sequences, 11% of them found once; the top ten carry around 13%. The TCR sequence derives from a female patient aged 2 to 10 who had a stem cell transplant for aplastic anemia, so the T cells may come from the graft donor. The chain combines TRBV15 with TRBJ2-5; no clear D. Source: PBMCs, mostly from graft donor cells, taken 180 days after TCRalphabeta/CD19-depleted stem cell transplant. The CDR3 region is CATSREGPETQYF. The CDR3 bases are TGTGCCACCAGCAGAGAAGGGCCAGAGACCCAGTACTTC.